The clone carrying this T cell receptor (beta chain) was counted at least ten times. Antigen specificity is unknown. Sequencing ends 3 residues short of the CDR3 end; the germline J gene provides the rest. The source of the sample is a study of T cell clonality in common variable immunodeficiency. Study-level results: What drives increased CVID clonality needs T cell subpopulation sequencing.

CDR3 length equals 15 residues. From germline, CDR1 is DFQATT and CDR2 SNEGSKA (reference sequence). V was trimmed by 0 bases and J by 0 bases, leaving 10 bases between them. Clones were sequenced by immunoSEQ multiplex PCR, and TCRdb holds only the in-frame ones, with some missing. The table lists around 45,000 clones, no singletons, with around 0.7% in the top ten. The material sequenced was peripheral blood mononuclear cells. V is TRBV20-1 and J is TRBJ2-3; unclear D gene. The clonotype was recovered from a person between 18 and 75 years old in good health. CDR3 DNA, as far as it was read: TGCAGTGCTAGAGAAGGGTCATGGAGCACAGATACG. Translating gives CSAREGSWSTDT. The complete CDR3 sequence is CSAREGSWSTDTQYF.